This TCR beta chain was observed in a study of metastatic and nonmetastatic thyroid tumors. Study results and limitations: In both blood and tumor samples, TCR beta diversity was reported significantly higher for malignant than benign nodules.

The CDR3 extends over 15 amino acids. CDR1 is SGDLS, CDR2 YYNGEE, per germline. With V trimmed by 1 base and J by 4 bases, 6 bases remained unmatched. All patients reached thyroid surgery having received no treatment beforehand. With MiXCR, TCRdb called clones anew from the PCR reads. The table has roughly 4,100 clones, 20% to 25% seen once; the top ten hold approximately 32%. This clone was observed a single time. Its antigen is still unknown. The receptor was derived from a male donor with papillary thyroid cancer or a benign thyroid nodule (not recorded which). Some clones in this sample may be carry-over from other donors' samples. The chain links TRBV9 to TRBJ1-2, with TRBD1 identical over 8 bases. The sequenced sample consisted of tumor tissue. CDR3 region: CASSVQAGGPYGYTF. CDR3 nucleotides: TGTGCCAGCAGCGTACAGGCAGGGGGCCCCTATGGCTACACCTTC.